The next 5 T cell receptor beta chains were all read from a single sample in a study of T cells in Graves' hyperthyroidism and ophthalmopathy. Amplified TCR beta CDR3 regions came from RNA transcripts. Carried out on the TCR CDR3, a first-round RT-PCR used the HTBI primer set. Using its own MiXCR run on the multiplex PCR reads, TCRdb lists one record per CDR3 protein. The sample gives about 360,000 distinct CDR3 sequences, 15% to 20% of which show up once; about 3.7% is in the top ten. The sequenced sample was blood. All receptors come from a woman between 18 and 29 years old with Graves' hyperthyroidism.

The chain recombines TRBV2 with TRBJ2-5; TRBD1 matches 7 bases. The trim removed 3 bases at V and 8 bases at J, leaving 3 bases unmatched. CDR3 length equals 12 residues. Per the germline V gene, CDR1 is SNHLY and CDR2 is FYNNEI. The CDR3 sequence is CASSEEGGTQYF. CDR3 sequence (DNA): TGTGCCAGCAGTGAGGAAGGGGGCACCCAGTACTTC.

This clonotype showed up many times. The rearrangement uses TRBV12-3 or TRBV12-4 and TRBJ1-2; D remains unclear. The CDR3 loop spans 14 amino acids. V lost 4 bases and J lost 3, with 12 bases in between. CDR3 residues: CASSSPLGDYGYTF. CDR3 DNA: TGTGCCAGCAGTTCTCCGTTAGGAGACTATGGCTACACCTTC.

In its sample, this clonotype was seen a few times. The rearrangement links TRBV18 to TRBJ1-1; D possibly corresponds to TRBD1 (6 bases). CDR3 size: 16 residues. V lost 0 bases, J lost 5 bases, and 16 bases lay in between. Germline V gene sequence: CDR1 KGHSH, CDR2 LQKENI. This CDR3 is CASSPPLGGRGTEAFF. CDR3 DNA sequence: TGTGCCAGCTCACCACCATTAGGGGGAAGGGGAACTGAAGCTTTCTTT.

This clonotype has ten or more counts. The chain is built from TRBV7-8 and TRBJ1-5, with TRBD1 as a possible D gene (5 bases). Looked up from germline, CDR1 is SGHVS and CDR2 is FQNEAQ. V lost 1 base to trimming and J lost 0 bases, with 10 bases between them. The CDR3 is made up of 16 amino acids. The CDR3: CASSLGRGISNQPQHF. The CDR3 DNA follows: TGTGCCAGCAGCTTAGGCCGGGGGATTAGCAATCAGCCCCAGCATTTT.

This clonotype was counted many times. The chain uses TRBV9 and TRBJ1-1; 12 positions match TRBD1. Losses at the gene ends were 4 bases for V and 4 bases for J; bases not matched to a gene: 5. The CDR3 runs 15 residues. Germline loops: CDR1 SGDLS, CDR2 YYNGEE. The CDR3 spells CASSQGQGAFTEAFF. CDR3 nucleotides: TGTGCCAGCAGCCAGGGACAGGGGGCGTTCACTGAAGCTTTCTTT.